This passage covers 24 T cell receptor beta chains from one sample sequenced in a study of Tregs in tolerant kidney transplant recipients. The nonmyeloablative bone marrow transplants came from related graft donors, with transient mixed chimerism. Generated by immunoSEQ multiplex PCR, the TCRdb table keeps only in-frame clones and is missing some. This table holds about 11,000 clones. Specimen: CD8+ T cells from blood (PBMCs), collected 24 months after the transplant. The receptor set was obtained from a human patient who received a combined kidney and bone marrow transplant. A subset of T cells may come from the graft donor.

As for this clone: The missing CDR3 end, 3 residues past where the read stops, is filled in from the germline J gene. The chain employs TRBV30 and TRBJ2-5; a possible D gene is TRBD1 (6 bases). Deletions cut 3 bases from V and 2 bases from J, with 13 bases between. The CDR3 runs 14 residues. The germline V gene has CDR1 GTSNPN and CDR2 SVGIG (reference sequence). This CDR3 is CAWRSGGAQETQYF. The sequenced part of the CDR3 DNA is TGTGCCTGGAGGAGTGGGGGCGCTCAAGAGACC.

The CDR3 bases that were read are TGTGCCAGCATTAACTCCGAGCGGGACCCAGAGACC. Translated: CASINSERDPET. From start to end, the CDR3 is CASINSERDPETQYF. The chain carries TRBV7-9 and TRBJ2-5, with 7 nucleotides matching TRBD2. The sequenced fragment ends 3 residues before the CDR3 boundary, so the rest is inferred from the germline J gene. Trimming removed 7 bases from V and 4 bases from J; junction bases left unmatched: 12. CDR1 is SEHNR and CDR2 is FQNEAQ in the germline V gene (reference sequence). The CDR3 is 15 residues long.

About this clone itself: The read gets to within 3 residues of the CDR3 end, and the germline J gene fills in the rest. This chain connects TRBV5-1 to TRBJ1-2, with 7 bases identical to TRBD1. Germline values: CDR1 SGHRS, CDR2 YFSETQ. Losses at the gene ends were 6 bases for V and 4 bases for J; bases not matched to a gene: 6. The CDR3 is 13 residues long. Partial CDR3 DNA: TGCGCCAGCATGGGACAGTCTACCTATGGC. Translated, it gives CASMGQSTYG. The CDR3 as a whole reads CASMGQSTYGYTF.

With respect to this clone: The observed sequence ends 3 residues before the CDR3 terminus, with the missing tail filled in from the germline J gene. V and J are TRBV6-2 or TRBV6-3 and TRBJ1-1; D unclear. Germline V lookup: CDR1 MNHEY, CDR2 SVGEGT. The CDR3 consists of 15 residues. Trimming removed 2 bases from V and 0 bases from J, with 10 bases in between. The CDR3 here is CASSYVVRMNTEAFF. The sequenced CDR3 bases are TGTGCCAGCAGTTACGTTGTCAGAATGAACACTGAA.

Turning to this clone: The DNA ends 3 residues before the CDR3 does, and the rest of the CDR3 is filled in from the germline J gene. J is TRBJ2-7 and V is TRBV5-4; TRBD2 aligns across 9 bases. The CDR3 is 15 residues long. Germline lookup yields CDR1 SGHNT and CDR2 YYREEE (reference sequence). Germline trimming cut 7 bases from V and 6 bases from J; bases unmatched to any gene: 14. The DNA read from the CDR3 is TGTGCCAGCGGGACTAGCACTTCTGGTTGGGCCGAG. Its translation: CASGTSTSGWAE. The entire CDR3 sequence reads CASGTSTSGWAEQYF.

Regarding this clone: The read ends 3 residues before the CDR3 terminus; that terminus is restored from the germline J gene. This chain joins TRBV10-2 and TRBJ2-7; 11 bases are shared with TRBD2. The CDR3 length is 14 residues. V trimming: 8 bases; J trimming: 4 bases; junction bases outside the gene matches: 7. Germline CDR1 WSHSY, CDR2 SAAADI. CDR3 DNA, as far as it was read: TGCGCCAGCTCCTTACTAGCGGGAGTTTACGAG. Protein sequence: CASSLLAGVYE. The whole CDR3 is CASSLLAGVYEQYF.

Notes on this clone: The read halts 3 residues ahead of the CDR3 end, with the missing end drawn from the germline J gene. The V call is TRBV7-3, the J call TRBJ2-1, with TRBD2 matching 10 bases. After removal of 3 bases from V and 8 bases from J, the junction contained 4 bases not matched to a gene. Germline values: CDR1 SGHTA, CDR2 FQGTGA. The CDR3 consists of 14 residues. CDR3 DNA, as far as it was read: TGTGCCAGCAGCTTTAGCGGGAGGACGGATGAG. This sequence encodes CASSFSGRTDE. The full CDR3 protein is CASSFSGRTDEQFF.

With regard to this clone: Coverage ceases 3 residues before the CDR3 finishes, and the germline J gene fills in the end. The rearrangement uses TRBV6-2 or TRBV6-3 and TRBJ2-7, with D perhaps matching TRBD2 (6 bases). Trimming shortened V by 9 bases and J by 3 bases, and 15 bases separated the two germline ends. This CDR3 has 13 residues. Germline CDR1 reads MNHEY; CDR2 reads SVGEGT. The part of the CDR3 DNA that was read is TGTGCCAGTTTCCCTAGCGAGGGCTACGAG. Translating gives CASFPSEGYE. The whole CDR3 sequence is CASFPSEGYEQYF.

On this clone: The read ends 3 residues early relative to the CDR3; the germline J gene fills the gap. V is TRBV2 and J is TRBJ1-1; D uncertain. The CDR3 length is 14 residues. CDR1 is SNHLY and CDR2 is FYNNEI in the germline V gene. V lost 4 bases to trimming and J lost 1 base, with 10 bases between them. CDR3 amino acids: CASSVQVTNTEAFF. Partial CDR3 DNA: TGTGCCAGCAGTGTTCAGGTTACGAACACTGAA.

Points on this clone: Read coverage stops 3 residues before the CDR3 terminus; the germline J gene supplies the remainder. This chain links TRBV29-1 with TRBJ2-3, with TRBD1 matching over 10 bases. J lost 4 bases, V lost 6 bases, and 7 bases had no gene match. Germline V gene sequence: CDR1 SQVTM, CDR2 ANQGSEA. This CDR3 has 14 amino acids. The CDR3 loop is CSVNQGQGPDTQYF. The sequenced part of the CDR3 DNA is TGCAGCGTCAATCAGGGACAGGGGCCAGATACG.

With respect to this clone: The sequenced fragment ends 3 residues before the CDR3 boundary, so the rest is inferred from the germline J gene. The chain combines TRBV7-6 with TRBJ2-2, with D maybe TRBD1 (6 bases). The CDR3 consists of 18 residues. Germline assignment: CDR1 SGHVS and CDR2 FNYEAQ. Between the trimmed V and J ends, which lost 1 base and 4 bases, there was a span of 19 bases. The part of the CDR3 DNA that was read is TGTGCCAGCAGCTTAGATGTGGGGTCAGTGGGGGCCACCGGGGAG. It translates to CASSLDVGSVGATGE. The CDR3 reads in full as CASSLDVGSVGATGELFF.

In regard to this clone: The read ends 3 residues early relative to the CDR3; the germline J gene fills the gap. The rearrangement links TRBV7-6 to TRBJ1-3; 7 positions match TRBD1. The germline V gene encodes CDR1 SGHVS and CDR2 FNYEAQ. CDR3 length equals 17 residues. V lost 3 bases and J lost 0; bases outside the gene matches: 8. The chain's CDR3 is CASSLVGTAFSGNTIYF. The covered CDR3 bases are TGTGCCAGCAGCTTGGTAGGGACAGCGTTCTCTGGAAACACC.

Partial CDR3 DNA: TGTGCCAGCAGCTCCAGTTCAGGCATCAATGAG. The encoded protein is CASSSSSGINE. The whole CDR3 sequence reads CASSSSSGINEQFF. J is TRBJ2-1 and V is TRBV7-8; D is unresolved. The read gets to within 3 residues of the CDR3 end, and the germline J gene fills in the rest. The CDR3 length is 14 residues. From germline, CDR1 is SGHVS and CDR2 FQNEAQ. V gave up 4 bases and J gave up 6 bases, with 13 bases separating them. Complete variable domain (other parts from reference TRBV7-8 and TRBJ2-1): GAGVSQSPRYKVAKRGQDVALRCDPISGHVSLFWYQQALGQGPEFLTYFQNEAQLDKSGLPSDRFFAERPEGSVSTLKIQRTQQEDSAVYLCASSSSSGINEQFFGPGTRLTVL.

The CDR3 loop is CASSLEVGQYEQYF. The CDR3 DNA, read in part, is TGCGCCAGCAGCTTGGAGGTGGGGCAATACGAG. J is TRBJ2-7 and V is TRBV5-1, with a tentative D call TRBD1 (5 bases). The CDR3 is cut off 3 residues early in the read; its end comes from the germline J gene. Between the trimmed V and J ends, which lost 0 bases and 4 bases, there was a span of 11 bases. CDR1 SGHRS and CDR2 YFSETQ come from the germline V gene. This CDR3 has 14 residues.

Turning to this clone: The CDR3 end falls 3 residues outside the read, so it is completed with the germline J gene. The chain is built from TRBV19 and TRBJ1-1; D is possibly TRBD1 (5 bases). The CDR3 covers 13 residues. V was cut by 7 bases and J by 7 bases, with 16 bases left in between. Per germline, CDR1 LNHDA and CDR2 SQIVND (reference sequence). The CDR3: CASTQWGGVEAFF. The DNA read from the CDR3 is TGTGCCAGTACCCAATGGGGGGGGGTTGAA.

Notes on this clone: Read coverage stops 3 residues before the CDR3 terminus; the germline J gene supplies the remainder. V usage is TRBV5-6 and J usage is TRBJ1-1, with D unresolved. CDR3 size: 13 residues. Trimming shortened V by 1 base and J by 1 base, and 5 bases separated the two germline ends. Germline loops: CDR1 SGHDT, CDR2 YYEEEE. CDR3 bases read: TGTGCCAGCAGCTTGCTAGGGAACACTGAA. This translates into CASSLLGNTE. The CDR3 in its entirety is CASSLLGNTEAFF. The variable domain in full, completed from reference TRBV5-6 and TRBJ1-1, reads DAGVTQSPTHLIKTRGQQVTLRCSPKSGHDTVSWYQQALGQGPQFIFQYYEEEERQRGNFPDRFSGHQFPNYSSELNVNALLLGDSALYLCASSLLGNTEAFFGQGTRLTVV.

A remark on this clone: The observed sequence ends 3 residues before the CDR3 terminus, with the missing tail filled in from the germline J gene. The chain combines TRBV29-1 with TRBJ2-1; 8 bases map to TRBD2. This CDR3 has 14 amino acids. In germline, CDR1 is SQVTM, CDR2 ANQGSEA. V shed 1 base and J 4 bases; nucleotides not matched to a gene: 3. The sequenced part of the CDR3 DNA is TGCAGCGTTGAAGCAGCGGGAGTTTACAATGAG. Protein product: CSVEAAGVYNE. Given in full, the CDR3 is CSVEAAGVYNEQFF.

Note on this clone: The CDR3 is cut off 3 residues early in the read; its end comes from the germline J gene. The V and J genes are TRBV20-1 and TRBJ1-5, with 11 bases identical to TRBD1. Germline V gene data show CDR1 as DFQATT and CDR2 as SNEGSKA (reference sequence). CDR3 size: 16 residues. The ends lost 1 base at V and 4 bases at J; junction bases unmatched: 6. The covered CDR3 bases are TGCAGTGCTAGAGCTGCCGGGACAGGGGGGAATCAGCCC. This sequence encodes CSARAAGTGGNQP. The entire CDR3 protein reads CSARAAGTGGNQPQHF.

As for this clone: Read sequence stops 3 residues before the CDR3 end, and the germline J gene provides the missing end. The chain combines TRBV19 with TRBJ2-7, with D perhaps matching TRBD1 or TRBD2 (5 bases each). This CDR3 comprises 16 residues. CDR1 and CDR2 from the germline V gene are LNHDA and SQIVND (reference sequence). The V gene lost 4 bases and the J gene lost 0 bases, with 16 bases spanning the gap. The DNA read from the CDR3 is TGTGCCAGTAGTACCGCCGAGGGTAGGGGCTCCTACGAG. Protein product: CASSTAEGRGSYE. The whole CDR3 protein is CASSTAEGRGSYEQYF.

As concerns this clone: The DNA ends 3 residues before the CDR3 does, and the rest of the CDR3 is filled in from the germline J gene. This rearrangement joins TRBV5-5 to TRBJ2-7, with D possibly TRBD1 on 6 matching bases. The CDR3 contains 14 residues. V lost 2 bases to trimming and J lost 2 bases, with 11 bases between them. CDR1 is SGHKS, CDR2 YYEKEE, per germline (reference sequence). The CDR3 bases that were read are TGTGCCAGCAGCTTACCGGGACAACCCTACGAG. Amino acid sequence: CASSLPGQPYE. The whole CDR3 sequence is CASSLPGQPYEQYF. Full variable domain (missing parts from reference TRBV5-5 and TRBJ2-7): DAGVTQSPTHLIKTRGQQVTLRCSPISGHKSVSWYQQVLGQGPQFIFQYYEKEERGRGNFPDRFSARQFPNYSSELNVNALLLGDSALYLCASSLPGQPYEQYFGPGTRLTVT.

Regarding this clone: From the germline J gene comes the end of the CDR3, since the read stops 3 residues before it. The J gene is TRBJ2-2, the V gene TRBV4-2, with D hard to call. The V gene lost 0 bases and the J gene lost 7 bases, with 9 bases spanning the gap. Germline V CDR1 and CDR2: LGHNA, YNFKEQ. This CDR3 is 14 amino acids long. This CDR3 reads CASSQDLTIGELFF. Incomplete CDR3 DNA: TGTGCCAGCAGCCAAGATCTGACAATCGGGGAG.

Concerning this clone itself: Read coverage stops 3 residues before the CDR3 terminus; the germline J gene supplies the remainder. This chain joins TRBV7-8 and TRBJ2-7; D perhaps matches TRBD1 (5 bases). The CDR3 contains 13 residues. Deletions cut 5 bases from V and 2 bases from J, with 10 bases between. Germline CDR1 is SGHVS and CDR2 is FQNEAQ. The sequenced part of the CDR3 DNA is TGTGCCAGCAGCCTCGTAGGGGCCTACGAG. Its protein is CASSLVGAYE. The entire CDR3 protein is CASSLVGAYEQYF.

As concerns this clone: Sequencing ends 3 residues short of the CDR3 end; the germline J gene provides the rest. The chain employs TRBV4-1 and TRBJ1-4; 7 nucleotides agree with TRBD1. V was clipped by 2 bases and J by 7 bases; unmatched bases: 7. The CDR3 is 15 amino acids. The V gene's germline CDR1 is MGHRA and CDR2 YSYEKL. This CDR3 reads CASSQRKGAGEKLFF. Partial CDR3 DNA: TGCGCCAGCAGCCAAAGGAAGGGGGCGGGTGAAAAA.

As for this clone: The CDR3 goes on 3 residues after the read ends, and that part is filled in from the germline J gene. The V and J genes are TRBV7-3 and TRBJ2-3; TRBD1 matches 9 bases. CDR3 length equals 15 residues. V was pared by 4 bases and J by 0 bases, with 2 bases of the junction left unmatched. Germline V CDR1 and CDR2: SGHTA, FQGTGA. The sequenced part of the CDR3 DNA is TGTGCCAGCAGCTACGGGACAGGGAGCACAGATACG. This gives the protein CASSYGTGSTDT. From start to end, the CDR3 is CASSYGTGSTDTQYF.